This T cell receptor (beta chain) was captured in a study of blood T cell repertoires in COVID-19. As for the study in general: Material from acute and convalescent COVID-19 was sourced from the United States, Italy and Spain. T cells, B-cell-depleted T cells, or PBMCs provided the cDNA or gDNA that served as material.

Clones were read by immunoSEQ multiplex PCR, and TCRdb kept only the in-frame ones, dropping some. Of hundreds of thousands of clones in the sample, roughly 88% were seen once. The length of the CDR3 is 13 residues. With 5 bases clipped from V and 4 bases from J, the junction kept 3 bases outside the gene matches. The chain links TRBV12-3 or TRBV12-4 to TRBJ2-5, with 8 nucleotides matching TRBD1. The sequence came from a woman of 80 years or more with COVID-19, enrolled during active disease. Sequencing was done on a sample of peripheral blood. Here the CDR3 reads CASSPTGAETQYF. For the CDR3, the DNA is TGTGCCAGCAGTCCGACAGGGGCAGAGACCCAGTACTTC.